Below, 9 T cell receptor beta chains from the same sample are listed, as sequenced in a study of T cells in women clearing cervical HPV infection. Clones were sequenced by immunoSEQ multiplex PCR, and TCRdb holds only the in-frame ones, with some missing. Its listing shows 20,000 to 25,000 clones. Sequenced sample: blood buffy coat. These receptors all stem from a woman between 18 and 75 years old with a cervical HPV16 infection that either progressed to CIN3+ or cleared (not recorded which).

Concerning this clone: The CDR3 end lies 3 residues beyond the end of the read and is filled in from the germline J gene. The rearrangement links TRBV20-1 to TRBJ2-2; weak D call: TRBD1 (6 bases). Germline CDR1 and CDR2: DFQATT and SNEGSKA (reference sequence). CDR3 length equals 14 residues. With 5 bases removed from V and 4 bases from J, the gap between germline ends came to 14 bases. The CDR3 bases that were read are TGCAGTGCTCTCAGGGGTGCGGGCACCGGGGAG. Its protein product is CSALRGAGTGE. In full, the CDR3 reads CSALRGAGTGELFF.

A note on this clone: The CDR3 goes on 3 residues after the read ends, and that part is filled in from the germline J gene. V usage is TRBV6-4 and J usage is TRBJ2-3, with TRBD1 matching 7 bases. Germline-derived CDR1 and CDR2 are MRHNA and SNTAGT. V was clipped by 5 bases and J by 4 bases; unmatched bases: 3. This CDR3 has 13 residues. The CDR3 protein is CASSYRGADTQYF. The DNA read from the CDR3 is TGTGCCAGCAGTTACAGGGGAGCAGATACG.

A note on this clone: The junction differs from germline at one of its ends, possibly a read error. The read terminates 3 residues before the CDR3 end, so the remaining end is supplied by the germline J gene. The V call is TRBV4-2, the J call TRBJ2-5; D is possibly TRBD2 (6 bases). Germline V gene data show CDR1 as LGHNA and CDR2 as YNFKEQ. There are 18 residues in the CDR3. The CDR3 spells CASSQELVGWRGQETQYF. The sequenced CDR3 bases are TGCGCCAGCAGCCAAGAATTGGTGGGGTGGAGGGGCCAAGAGACC.

For this clone: The CDR3 end is not reached by the read, which stops 3 residues before it; the germline J gene fills it in. The chain employs TRBV5-1 and TRBJ2-3; 10 nucleotides align to TRBD2. Germline CDR1 is SGHRS and CDR2 is YFSETQ. This CDR3 has 16 amino acids. V gave up 0 bases and J gave up 3 bases; unmatched junction bases: 4. This CDR3 is CASSLEGSGGTDTQYF. The part of the CDR3 DNA that was read is TGCGCCAGCAGCTTGGAAGGTAGCGGGGGGACAGATACG.

As to this clone: The CDR3 end lies 3 residues beyond the end of the read and is filled in from the germline J gene. This chain links TRBV2 with TRBJ1-2; D may be TRBD1 (5 bases). The CDR3 has 16 residues. Germline CDR1 SNHLY, CDR2 FYNNEI. Trimming pared 7 bases from V and 2 bases from J, leaving 20 bases between. The part of the CDR3 DNA that was read is TGTGCCAGCACCGAACGGGGGTGGGGATACAACTATGGC. Protein: CASTERGWGYNYG. The whole CDR3 region reads CASTERGWGYNYGYTF.

With respect to this clone: The CDR3 end lies 3 residues beyond the end of the read and is filled in from the germline J gene. The chain couples TRBV18 to TRBJ1-2; no clear D gene. Germline V gene sequence: CDR1 KGHSH, CDR2 LQKENI. The CDR3 spans 13 residues. The sequenced CDR3 bases are TGTGCCAGCTCACCACCTCTCACAGATACC. It translates to CASSPPLTDT. The CDR3 reads in full as CASSPPLTDTYTF.

Points on this clone: Read data end 3 residues before the CDR3 end; the end is taken from the germline J gene. The J gene is TRBJ1-2, the V gene TRBV11-2; the match to TRBD1 covers 7 bases. V dropped 5 bases and J dropped 1; count of bases not matched to a gene: 4. This CDR3 has 14 amino acids. Germline CDR1 and CDR2: SGHAT and FQNNGV. Here the CDR3 reads CASSRPGGNYGYTF. The CDR3 DNA, read in part, is TGTGCCAGCAGCCGACCAGGGGGTAACTATGGC.

Worth noting for this clone: The read terminates 3 residues ahead of where the CDR3 ends, so the germline J gene completes it. The sample has other DNA sequences that encode this CDR3 too. The chain has TRBV2 and TRBJ1-1; possible D gene TRBD1, 5 bases. The CDR3 has 15 residues. Trimming removed 7 bases at V and 6 bases at J, with 21 bases between. Germline loops: CDR1 SNHLY, CDR2 FYNNEI. CDR3 sequence reads: CASTESAGLPAEAFF. The sequenced part of the CDR3 DNA is TGTGCCAGCACCGAGTCGGCAGGGTTGCCGGCTGAA.

Details on this clone: The CDR3 end is not reached by the read, which stops 3 residues before it; the germline J gene fills it in. This chain joins TRBV29-1 and TRBJ2-7, with TRBD2 matching 8 bases. With V trimmed by 4 bases and J by 4 bases, 3 bases remained unmatched. Germline V lookup: CDR1 SQVTM, CDR2 ANQGSEA. The CDR3 extends over 12 amino acids. The CDR3 DNA, read in part, is TGCAGCGTTGGACGGGGGGGATACGAG. The encoded protein is CSVGRGGYE. The full-length CDR3 reads as CSVGRGGYEQYF.